Shown below are 21 T cell receptor beta chains from a single sample sequenced in a study of T cells in Graves' hyperthyroidism and ophthalmopathy. Researchers took RNA transcripts and amplified the TCR beta CDR3 regions from them. First-round RT-PCR with HTBI primers amplified the TCR CDR3 region. A single record per CDR3 protein comes from TCRdb applying MiXCR to the multiplex PCR reads. The data hold about 620,000 distinct CDR3 sequences, with roughly 16% observed a single time. The sample was blood. These receptors all stem from a woman aged 25-40 years with Graves' hyperthyroidism.

The chain links TRBV5-1 to TRBJ2-7; perhaps D is TRBD1 or TRBD2 (5 bases each). Trimming took off 4 bases at V and 6 bases at J, with 14 bases between the two ends. The CDR3 runs 13 residues. Germline V gene sequence: CDR1 SGHRS, CDR2 YFSETQ. The CDR3 DNA sequence: TGCGCCAGCAGCCCCTGGGGGAGCCCCGAGCAGTACTTC. Translated: CASSPWGSPEQYF.

On this clonotype: This sequence may be a read error, since a much larger clone differs from it by one base. In this CDR3 the conserved last residue, phenylalanine or tryptophan, is missing, so a read error is likely. The J gene is TRBJ2-7, the V gene TRBV11-3; D perhaps matches TRBD1 (5 bases). The germline V and J ends were trimmed by 5 bases and 4 bases, with 12 bases remaining between them. This CDR3 is built from 13 residues. Germline lookup yields CDR1 SGHNT and CDR2 YENEEA. The CDR3 DNA follows: TGTGCCAGCAGCCCCGCCCGACAGTACGAGCAGTACCTC. Translation gives CASSPARQYEQYL.

V usage is TRBV9 and J usage is TRBJ2-5; TRBD2 matches at 8 bases. The CDR3 extends over 15 amino acids. Unmatched junction bases numbered 6, after V lost 0 bases and J lost 5 bases. Germline CDR1 is SGDLS and CDR2 is YYNGEE. CDR3 region: CASSVGSGGLETQYF. The CDR3 DNA follows: TGTGCCAGCAGCGTAGGATCGGGAGGGTTGGAGACCCAGTACTTC.

This clonotype appeared many times. The J gene is TRBJ2-3, the V gene TRBV28; no clear D gene. The CDR3 loop spans 13 amino acids. V lost 6 bases and J lost 4, with 11 bases in between. The germline CDR1 and CDR2 sequences are MDHEN and SYDVKM. The CDR3 DNA reads as TGTGCCAGCAGCCGCACCGAGGCAGATACGCAGTATTTT. It specifies CASSRTEADTQYF.

This clonotype showed up many times. The chain joins TRBV6-1 to TRBJ2-7, with 7 bases aligning to TRBD1. The junction had 6 bases not matched to a gene; V was cut back by 5 bases and J by 5 bases. The CDR3 runs 13 residues. Germline V CDR1 and CDR2: MNHNS, SASEGT. CDR3 in amino acids: CASSPGGVHEQYF. DNA for the CDR3: TGTGCCAGCAGTCCAGGGGGTGTCCACGAGCAGTACTTC.

A few counts support this clonotype. The DNA for the CDR3 is TGTGCCAGCACTATAGGAGGGTTCACAGATACGCAGTATTTT. Its translation: CASTIGGFTDTQYF. V is TRBV5-4 and J is TRBJ2-3, with a possible D match to TRBD2 (6 bases). The germline V gene encodes CDR1 SGHNT and CDR2 YYREEE (reference sequence). The CDR3 consists of 14 residues. With 6 bases removed from V and 2 bases from J, the gap between germline ends came to 13 bases.

This clonotype was counted many times. The chain combines TRBV27 with TRBJ1-2; tentatively, D is TRBD1 (6 bases). V was cut by 4 bases and J by 6 bases, with 9 bases left in between. Germline V gene lookup returns CDR1 MNHEY and CDR2 SMNVEV (reference sequence). The CDR3 consists of 12 residues. DNA for the CDR3: TGTGCCAGCAGTTCCGACAGGAATGGCTACACCTTC. Protein product: CASSSDRNGYTF.

Turning to this clonotype: A much larger clone is a single base away; this may be a read error. The chain recombines TRBV5-6 with TRBJ1-1, with 10 positions matching TRBD1. The CDR3 consists of 16 residues. Per germline, CDR1 SGHDT and CDR2 YYEEEE. The CDR3 loop is CASTLVDRGGSTEAFF. CDR3 coding DNA: TGTGCCAGCACCTTGGTGGACAGGGGGGGGAGCACTGAAGCTTTCTTT.

The table lists this clonotype with many counts. V gene TRBV20-1 combines with J gene TRBJ2-7; 7 nucleotides agree with TRBD1. Germline V gene data show CDR1 as DFQATT and CDR2 as SNEGSKA (reference sequence). With 1 base clipped from V and 0 bases from J, the junction kept 6 bases outside the gene matches. CDR3 length equals 15 residues. The CDR3 sequence is CSARALQGVSYEQYF. The CDR3 DNA follows: TGCAGTGCTAGAGCCCTCCAGGGGGTCTCCTACGAGCAGTACTTC.

V and J are TRBV18 and TRBJ1-3, with D hard to call. CDR1 is KGHSH, CDR2 LQKENI, per germline. The CDR3 length is 14 residues. The V end lost 3 bases, the J end lost 0 bases, and 6 bases lay between the germline ends. CDR3 amino acids: CASSPYNSGNTIYF. In nucleotides, the CDR3 is TGTGCCAGCTCACCCTACAACTCTGGAAACACCATATATTTT.

On this clonotype itself: It may be a read error: a sequence one base away is much more abundant. The chain links TRBV6-5 to TRBJ2-7; perhaps TRBD2 as D (6 bases). CDR3 length: 13 amino acids. Germline CDR1 is MNHEY and CDR2 is SVGAGI. The chain's CDR3 is CPSSTESGDEQYF. In nucleotides, the CDR3 is TGTCCCAGCAGTACAGAGTCGGGGGACGAGCAGTACTTC.

Comments on this clonotype: Possible read error: a much larger clone is one base away. CDR3: CASSLSGWTGISCSNQPQHF. The DNA of the CDR3 is TGTGCCAGCAGCCTTAGTGGTTGGACAGGGATCTCTTGTAGCAATCAGCCCCAGCATTTT. V gene TRBV28 combines with J gene TRBJ1-5, with 8 bases lining up with TRBD1. Germline V lookup: CDR1 MDHEN, CDR2 SYDVKM. This CDR3 is built from 20 residues. After removal of 6 bases from V and 0 bases from J, the junction contained 19 bases not matched to a gene.

This clonotype was seen more than once but under ten times. V is TRBV18 and J is TRBJ2-2; D gene ambiguous. Trimming stripped 3 bases from V and 1 base from J, with 3 bases between. The CDR3 consists of 13 residues. Germline V gives CDR1 KGHSH, CDR2 LQKENI. The CDR3 loop reads CASSPKNTGELFF. DNA for the CDR3: TGTGCCAGCTCACCTAAGAACACCGGGGAGCTGTTTTTT.

Many counts were recorded for this clonotype. The chain employs TRBV24-1 and TRBJ2-1; TRBD2 aligns across 14 bases. The V gene end was trimmed by 3 bases and the J gene end by 7 bases; junction bases not matched to a gene: 4. Germline lookup yields CDR1 KGHDR and CDR2 SFDVKD. The CDR3 is 16 residues long. The CDR3 here is CATSDLGLAGANEQFF. DNA of the CDR3: TGTGCCACCAGTGATCTGGGACTAGCGGGAGCTAATGAGCAGTTCTTC.

Ten or more counts support this clonotype. The chain recombines TRBV2 with TRBJ2-5; TRBD2 aligns across 7 bases. The CDR3 is made up of 17 amino acids. Germline assignment: CDR1 SNHLY and CDR2 FYNNEI. V lost 4 bases and J lost 3; bases outside the gene matches: 14. This CDR3 reads CASSGSTSITSKETQYF. CDR3 sequence (DNA): TGTGCCAGCAGTGGGTCGACTAGCATTACCTCAAAAGAGACCCAGTACTTC.

This clonotype was counted only a few times. V is TRBV19 and J is TRBJ2-1, with 7 bases matching TRBD2. The ends lost 2 bases at V and 5 bases at J; junction bases unmatched: 6. CDR1 and CDR2 from the germline V gene are LNHDA and SQIVND (reference sequence). The length of the CDR3 is 15 residues. DNA of the CDR3: TGTGCCAGTAGTATATGGGTAGCGGGCGACAATGAGCAGTTCTTC. Its translation is CASSIWVAGDNEQFF.

This clonotype was observed at least ten times. The chain employs TRBV24-1 and TRBJ2-2; TRBD2 matches 14 bases. Germline lookup yields CDR1 KGHDR and CDR2 SFDVKD. The length of the CDR3 is 18 residues. V dropped 7 bases and J dropped 7; count of bases not matched to a gene: 13. CDR3 residues: CATSPTSGRGFGDGELFF. CDR3 nucleotide sequence: TGTGCCACCAGCCCGACTAGCGGGAGGGGGTTCGGGGACGGGGAGCTGTTTTTT.

In this sample, this clonotype turned up a few times. The gene calls are TRBV27 and TRBJ2-1; D possibly corresponds to TRBD1 (6 bases). This CDR3 comprises 15 residues. V was clipped by 3 bases and J by 12 bases, with 21 bases between them. Germline loops: CDR1 MNHEY, CDR2 SMNVEV (reference sequence). Here the CDR3 reads CASSLATGWALTQFF. The DNA of the CDR3 is TGTGCCAGCAGTTTGGCAACAGGGTGGGCTTTAACGCAGTTCTTC.

This clonotype came up a few times. J is TRBJ2-4 and V is TRBV9; TRBD2 agrees at 10 bases. There are 15 residues in the CDR3. CDR1 and CDR2 from the germline V gene are SGDLS and YYNGEE. The V and J ends lost 0 bases and 9 bases, in that order; junction bases with no gene match: 6. The CDR3 DNA follows: TGTGCCAGCAGCGTAGCGAGCGGGAGGGGGGGCATTCAGTACTTC. This sequence encodes CASSVASGRGGIQYF.

This clonotype was seen ten or more times. The chain couples TRBV20-1 to TRBJ1-6, with 7 positions matching TRBD1. Looked up from germline, CDR1 is DFQATT and CDR2 is SNEGSKA (reference sequence). The CDR3 loop spans 15 amino acids. J gave up 3 bases and V 2 bases, and 4 bases lay outside the gene matches. The chain's CDR3 is CSARQGDRYNSPLHF. In nucleotides, the CDR3 is TGCAGTGCTAGACAGGGGGATCGCTATAATTCACCCCTCCACTTT.

This clonotype was counted a few times. This chain uses TRBV9 with TRBJ2-1, with TRBD2 identical over 8 bases. The CDR3 contains 15 residues. Per the germline V gene, CDR1 is SGDLS and CDR2 is YYNGEE. The V gene end was trimmed by 0 bases and the J gene end by 7 bases; junction bases not matched to a gene: 6. The CDR3 loop reads CASSVGSGSSNEQFF. In DNA, the CDR3 is TGTGCCAGCAGCGTAGGAAGCGGGAGTAGTAATGAGCAGTTCTTC.